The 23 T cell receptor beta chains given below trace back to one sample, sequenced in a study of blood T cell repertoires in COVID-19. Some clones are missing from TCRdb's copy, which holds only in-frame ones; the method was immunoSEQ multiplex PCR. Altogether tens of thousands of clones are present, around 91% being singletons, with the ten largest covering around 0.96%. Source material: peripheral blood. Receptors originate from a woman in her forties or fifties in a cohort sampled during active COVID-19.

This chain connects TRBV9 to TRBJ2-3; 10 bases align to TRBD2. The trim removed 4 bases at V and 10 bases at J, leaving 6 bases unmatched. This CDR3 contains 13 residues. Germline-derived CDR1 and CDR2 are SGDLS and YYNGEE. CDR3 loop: CASSLTSGRAQYF. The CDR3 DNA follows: TGTGCCAGCAGCCTCACAAGCGGGAGGGCGCAGTATTTT. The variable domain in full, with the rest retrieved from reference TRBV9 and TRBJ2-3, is DSGVTQTPKHLITATGQRVTLRCSPRSGDLSVYWYQQSLDQGLQFLIQYYNGEERAKGNILERFSAQQFPDLHSELNLSSLELGDSALYFCASSLTSGRAQYFGPGTRLTVL.

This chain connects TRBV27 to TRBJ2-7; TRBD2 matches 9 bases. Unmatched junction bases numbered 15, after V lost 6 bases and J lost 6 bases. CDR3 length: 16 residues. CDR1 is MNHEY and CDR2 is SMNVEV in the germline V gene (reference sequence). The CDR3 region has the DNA TGTGCCAGCAGCCCCCTACAGGCGGGAGGGCCGGGCGAGCAGTACTTC. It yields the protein CASSPLQAGGPGEQYF.

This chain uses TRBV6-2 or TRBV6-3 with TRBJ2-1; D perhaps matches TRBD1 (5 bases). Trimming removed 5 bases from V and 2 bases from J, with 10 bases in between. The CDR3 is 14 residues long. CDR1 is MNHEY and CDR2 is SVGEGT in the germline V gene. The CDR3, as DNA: TGTGCCAGCAGTCCGCAAGGGGCCTACAATGAGCAGTTCTTC. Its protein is CASSPQGAYNEQFF.

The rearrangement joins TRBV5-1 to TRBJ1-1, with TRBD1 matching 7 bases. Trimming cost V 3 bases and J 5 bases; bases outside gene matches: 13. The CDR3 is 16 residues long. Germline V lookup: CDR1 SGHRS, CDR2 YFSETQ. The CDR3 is CASSYGTRKGATEAFF. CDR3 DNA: TGCGCCAGCAGCTATGGGACCCGGAAGGGGGCTACTGAAGCTTTCTTT.

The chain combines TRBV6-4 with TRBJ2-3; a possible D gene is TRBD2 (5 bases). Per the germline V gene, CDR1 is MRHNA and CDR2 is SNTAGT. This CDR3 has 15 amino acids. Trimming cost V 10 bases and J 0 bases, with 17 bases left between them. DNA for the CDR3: TGTGCCACCGTACGAGTAAGAGGGAGCACAGATACGCAGTATTTT. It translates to CATVRVRGSTDTQYF.

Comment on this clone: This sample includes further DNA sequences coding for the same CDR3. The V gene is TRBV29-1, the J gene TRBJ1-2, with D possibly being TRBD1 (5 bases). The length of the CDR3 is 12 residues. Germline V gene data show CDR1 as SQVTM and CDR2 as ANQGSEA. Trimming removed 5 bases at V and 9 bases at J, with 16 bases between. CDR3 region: CSVTDSDSSYTF. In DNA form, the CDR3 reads TGCAGCGTTACTGACAGCGACTCCAGCTACACCTTC.

The CDR3, as DNA: TGTGCCAGCAGCCAAGATTTTGACTTGTCAGATACGCAGTATTTT. Amino acid sequence: CASSQDFDLSDTQYF. The chain combines TRBV14 with TRBJ2-3; D not resolved. The germline V and J ends were trimmed by 0 bases and 4 bases, with 11 bases remaining between them. The germline gives CDR1 SGHDN, CDR2 FVKESK. The CDR3 covers 15 residues.

The CDR3 protein is CASSPGLAGEVGSYNEQFF. The CDR3 region has the DNA TGCGCCAGCAGCCCCGGACTAGCGGGAGAGGTTGGGTCCTACAATGAGCAGTTCTTC. This rearrangement joins TRBV5-1 to TRBJ2-1, with 13 bases fitting TRBD2. The CDR3 has 19 residues. V lost 4 bases to trimming and J lost 1 base; unmatched junction nucleotides: 11. Germline CDR1 SGHRS, CDR2 YFSETQ.

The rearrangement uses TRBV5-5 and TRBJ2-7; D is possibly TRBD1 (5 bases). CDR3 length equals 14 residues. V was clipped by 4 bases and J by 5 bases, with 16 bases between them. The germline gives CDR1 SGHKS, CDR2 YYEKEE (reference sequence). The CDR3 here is CASSPGQARDEQYF. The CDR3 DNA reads TGTGCCAGCAGCCCAGGACAAGCCCGGGACGAGCAGTACTTC.

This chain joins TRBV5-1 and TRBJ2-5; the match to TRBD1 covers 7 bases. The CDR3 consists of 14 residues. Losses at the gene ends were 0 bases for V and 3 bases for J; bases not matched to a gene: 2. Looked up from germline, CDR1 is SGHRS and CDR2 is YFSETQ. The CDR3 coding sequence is TGCGCCAGCAGCTTGGGTGGGACAGAAGAGACCCAGTACTTC. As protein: CASSLGGTEETQYF.

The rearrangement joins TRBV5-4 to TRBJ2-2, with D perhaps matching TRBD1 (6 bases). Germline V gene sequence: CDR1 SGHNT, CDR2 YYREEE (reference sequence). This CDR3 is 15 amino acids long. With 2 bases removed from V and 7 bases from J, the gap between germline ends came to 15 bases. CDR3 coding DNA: TGTGCCAGCAGCTTACCCGGGGCAGGGGACGGGGAGCTGTTTTTT. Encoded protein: CASSLPGAGDGELFF.

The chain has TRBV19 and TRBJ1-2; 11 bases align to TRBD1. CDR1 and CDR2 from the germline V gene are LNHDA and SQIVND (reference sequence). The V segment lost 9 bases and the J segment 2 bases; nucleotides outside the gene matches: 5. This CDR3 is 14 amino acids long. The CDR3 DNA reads TGTGCCAGAAGGGGACAGGGGGACAACTATGGCTACACCTTC. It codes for CARRGQGDNYGYTF.

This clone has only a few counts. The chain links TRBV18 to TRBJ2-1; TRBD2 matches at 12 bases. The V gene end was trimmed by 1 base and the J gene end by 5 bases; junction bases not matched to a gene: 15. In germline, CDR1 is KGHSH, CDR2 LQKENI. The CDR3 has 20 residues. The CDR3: CASSPRLLAGGPLGDNEQFF. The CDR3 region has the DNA TGTGCCAGCTCACCACGACTACTAGCGGGAGGACCGCTAGGGGACAATGAGCAGTTCTTC.

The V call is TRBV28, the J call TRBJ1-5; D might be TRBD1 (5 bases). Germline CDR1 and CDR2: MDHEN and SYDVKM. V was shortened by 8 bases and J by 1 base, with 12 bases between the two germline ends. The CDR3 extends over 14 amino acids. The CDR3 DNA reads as TGTGCCAGCGTGGGGGGGAGCAGCAATCAGCCCCAGCATTTT. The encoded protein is CASVGGSSNQPQHF.

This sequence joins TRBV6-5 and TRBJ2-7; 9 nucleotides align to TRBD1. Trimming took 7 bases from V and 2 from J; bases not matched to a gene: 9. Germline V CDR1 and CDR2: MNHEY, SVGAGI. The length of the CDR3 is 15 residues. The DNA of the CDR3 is TGTGCCAGCATTCGATTCCGGGACAGGGCCTACGAGCAGTACTTC. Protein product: CASIRFRDRAYEQYF.

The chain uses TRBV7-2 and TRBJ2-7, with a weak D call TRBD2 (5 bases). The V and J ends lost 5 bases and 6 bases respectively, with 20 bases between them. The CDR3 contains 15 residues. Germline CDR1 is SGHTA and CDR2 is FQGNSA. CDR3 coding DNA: TGTGCCAGCAGCCCCCCACCGGGGAACTTAGGCGAGCAGTACTTC. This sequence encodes CASSPPPGNLGEQYF.

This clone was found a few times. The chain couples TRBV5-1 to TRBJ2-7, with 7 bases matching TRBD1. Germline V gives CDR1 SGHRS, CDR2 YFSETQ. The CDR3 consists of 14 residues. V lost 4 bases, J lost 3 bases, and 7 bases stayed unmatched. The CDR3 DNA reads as TGCGCCAGCAGCCGGACAGGTCTTGACTACGAGCAGTACTTC. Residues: CASSRTGLDYEQYF.

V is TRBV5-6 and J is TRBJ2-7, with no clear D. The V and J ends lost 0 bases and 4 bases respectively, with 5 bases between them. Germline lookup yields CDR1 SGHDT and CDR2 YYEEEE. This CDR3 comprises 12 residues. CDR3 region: CASSLARYEQYF. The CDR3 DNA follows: TGTGCCAGCAGCTTGGCTCGGTACGAGCAGTACTTC.

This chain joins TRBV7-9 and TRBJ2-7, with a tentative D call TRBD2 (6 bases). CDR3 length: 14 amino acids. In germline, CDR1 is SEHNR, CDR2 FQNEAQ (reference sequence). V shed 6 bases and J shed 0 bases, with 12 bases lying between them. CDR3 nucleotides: TGTGCCAGCAGTCAGGAGGGAATCTCCTACGAGCAGTACTTC. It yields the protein CASSQEGISYEQYF.

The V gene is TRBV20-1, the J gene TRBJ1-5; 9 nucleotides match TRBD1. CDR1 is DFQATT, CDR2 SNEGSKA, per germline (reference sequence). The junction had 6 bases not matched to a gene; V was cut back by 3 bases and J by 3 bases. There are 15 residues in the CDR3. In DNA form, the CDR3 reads TGCAGTGCTAGTCTCGGGACAGGGCACAATCAGCCCCAGCATTTT. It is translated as CSASLGTGHNQPQHF.

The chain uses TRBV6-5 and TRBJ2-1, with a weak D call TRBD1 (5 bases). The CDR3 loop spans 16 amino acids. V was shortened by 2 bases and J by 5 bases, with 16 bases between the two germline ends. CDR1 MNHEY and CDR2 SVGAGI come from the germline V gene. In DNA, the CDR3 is TGTGCCAGCAGTTACGGGGCGGTGATCCCCCACAATGAGCAGTTCTTC. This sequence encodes CASSYGAVIPHNEQFF.

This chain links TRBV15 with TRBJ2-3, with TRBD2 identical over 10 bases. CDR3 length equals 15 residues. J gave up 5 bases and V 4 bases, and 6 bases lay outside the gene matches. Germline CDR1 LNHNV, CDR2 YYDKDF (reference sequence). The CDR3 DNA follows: TGTGCCACCAGCATTCGAGCGGGGGGGGGAGATACGCAGTATTTT. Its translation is CATSIRAGGGDTQYF. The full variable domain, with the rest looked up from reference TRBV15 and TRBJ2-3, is DAMVIQNPRYQVTQFGKPVTLSCSQTLNHNVMYWYQQKSSQAPKLLFHYYDKDFNNEADTPDNFQSRRPNTSFCFLDIRSPGLGDTAMYLCATSIRAGGGDTQYFGPGTRLTVL.

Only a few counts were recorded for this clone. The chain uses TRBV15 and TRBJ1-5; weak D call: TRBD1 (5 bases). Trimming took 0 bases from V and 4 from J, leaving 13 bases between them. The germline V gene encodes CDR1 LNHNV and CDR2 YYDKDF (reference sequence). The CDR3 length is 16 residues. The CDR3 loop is CATSRDRGSRNQPQHF. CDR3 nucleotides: TGTGCCACCAGCAGAGATAGGGGATCCCGTAATCAGCCCCAGCATTTT. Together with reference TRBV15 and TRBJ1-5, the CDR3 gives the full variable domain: DAMVIQNPRYQVTQFGKPVTLSCSQTLNHNVMYWYQQKSSQAPKLLFHYYDKDFNNEADTPDNFQSRRPNTSFCFLDIRSPGLGDTAMYLCATSRDRGSRNQPQHFGDGTRLSIL.